The 24 T cell receptor beta chains presented below share a single source sample, sequenced in a study of CD8 T cells in ankylosing spondylitis. One entry per CDR3 protein, called by TCRdb with MiXCR from the 5' RACE reads. The sample has 200,000 to 300,000 distinct CDR3 sequences; under 8.5% are singletons. The source material was blood, either unsorted or a sorted T cell fraction (not recorded which). The receptor source for this set is a female donor with ankylosing spondylitis or in good health (not recorded which).

There are many counts of this clonotype. V usage is TRBV7-2 and J usage is TRBJ2-2; D may be TRBD2 (6 bases). This CDR3 spans 12 amino acids. The germline gives CDR1 SGHTA, CDR2 FQGNSA. V was cut by 8 bases and J by 4 bases, with 8 bases left in between. CDR3 region: CASGRGTGELFF. In DNA, the CDR3 is TGTGCCAGCGGGCGGGGCACCGGGGAGCTGTTTTTT.

This clonotype was found a few times. This rearrangement joins TRBV7-9 to TRBJ1-2; no firm D call. Per the germline V gene, CDR1 is SEHNR and CDR2 is FQNEAQ (reference sequence). The V and J ends lost 1 base and 4 bases respectively, with 13 bases between them. The CDR3 consists of 15 residues. This CDR3 reads CASSLVGRKSYGYTF. DNA of the CDR3: TGTGCCAGCAGCTTAGTTGGCAGGAAGAGCTATGGCTACACCTTC.

This clonotype was recorded at least ten times. The chain recombines TRBV4-2 with TRBJ1-1; D may be TRBD1 (5 bases). This CDR3 contains 18 residues. The V end lost 0 bases, the J end lost 0 bases, and 17 bases lay between the germline ends. In germline, CDR1 is LGHNA, CDR2 YNFKEQ. This chain's CDR3 is CASSQDLLRGLMNTEAFF. CDR3 bases: TGTGCCAGCAGCCAAGATCTTCTTAGGGGCTTGATGAACACTGAAGCTTTCTTT.

This clonotype has at least ten counts. The genes are TRBV20-1 and TRBJ1-5; D uncertain. This CDR3 contains 13 residues. Between the trimmed V and J ends, which lost 0 bases and 5 bases, there was a span of 8 bases. Germline V gene lookup returns CDR1 DFQATT and CDR2 SNEGSKA (reference sequence). The CDR3 loop reads CSARDGGHQPQHF. The CDR3 DNA follows: TGCAGTGCTAGAGACGGTGGCCATCAGCCCCAGCATTTT.

This clonotype showed up many times. The CDR3 region has the DNA TGTGCCAGCAGCTCTAGGACTAGCGCGAACTACGAGCAGTACTTC. It encodes CASSSRTSANYEQYF. The genes are TRBV7-2 and TRBJ2-7; 9 nucleotides match TRBD2. CDR3 size: 15 residues. Germline CDR1 reads SGHTA; CDR2 reads FQGNSA. The V segment lost 4 bases and the J segment 3 bases; nucleotides outside the gene matches: 7. Supplemented by reference TRBV7-2 and TRBJ2-7, the full variable domain reads GAGVSQSPSNKVTEKGKDVELRCDPISGHTALYWYRQSLGQGLEFLIYFQGNSAPDKSGLPSDRFSAERTGGSVSTLTIQRTQQEDSAVYLCASSSRTSANYEQYFGPGTRLTVT.

This clonotype was recorded at least ten times. The CDR3 region has the DNA TGCGCCAGCAGCTTGACAGCGGGAGGGAGTGGGGGTGAGCAGTTCTTC. The encoded protein is CASSLTAGGSGGEQFF. The chain is built from TRBV5-1 and TRBJ2-1; TRBD2 matches at 10 bases. CDR3 length: 16 residues. J lost 9 bases, V lost 1 base, and 10 bases had no gene match. Germline CDR1 is SGHRS and CDR2 is YFSETQ.

This clonotype was detected ten times or more. This chain joins TRBV7-2 and TRBJ2-5; D perhaps matches TRBD2 (5 bases). V was clipped by 0 bases and J by 3 bases, with 11 bases between them. The CDR3 runs 15 residues. Per the germline V gene, CDR1 is SGHTA and CDR2 is FQGNSA. The CDR3 here is CASSLAGVIKETQYF. In DNA form, the CDR3 reads TGTGCCAGCAGCTTAGCGGGAGTAATTAAAGAGACCCAGTACTTC.

Of note for this clonotype: One base away lies a much larger clone, so this may be a sequencing read error. The V and J genes are TRBV5-1 and TRBJ1-1; D gene uncertain. The CDR3 runs to 13 residues. CDR1 is SGHRS, CDR2 YFSETQ, per germline. DNA of the CDR3: TGCACCAGCAGCTTGGATTACAGCCTTGAAGCTTTCTTT. The encoded protein is CTSSLDYSLEAFF.

Many counts were recorded for this clonotype. The gene calls are TRBV7-2 and TRBJ1-3, with D hard to call. V was cut by 2 bases and J by 3 bases, with 5 bases left in between. This CDR3 region has 13 residues. The germline V gene encodes CDR1 SGHTA and CDR2 FQGNSA. The CDR3 region has the DNA TGTGCCAGCAGCTTATTTAATGGAAACACCATATATTTT. Translation gives CASSLFNGNTIYF. The full variable domain, rest sourced from reference TRBV7-2 and TRBJ1-3, is GAGVSQSPSNKVTEKGKDVELRCDPISGHTALYWYRQSLGQGLEFLIYFQGNSAPDKSGLPSDRFSAERTGGSVSTLTIQRTQQEDSAVYLCASSLFNGNTIYFGEGSWLTVV.

This clonotype was detected only a few times. The chain links TRBV7-8 to TRBJ1-2; D may be TRBD1 (5 bases). V dropped 4 bases and J dropped 1 base, with 16 bases sitting between them. Germline V gene sequence: CDR1 SGHVS, CDR2 FQNEAQ. The CDR3 runs to 16 residues. In DNA form, the CDR3 reads TGTGCCAGCAGCTCGGGACCTAATGGGGATAACTATGGCTACACCTTC. Translation gives CASSSGPNGDNYGYTF.

This clonotype was seen a single time. The CDR3 DNA is TGCAGCGCCGGGGCCAATACCGGGGAGCTGTTTTTT. Protein: CSAGANTGELFF. The chain employs TRBV29-1 and TRBJ2-2, with D perhaps TRBD1 or TRBD2 (5 bases each). V was pared by 7 bases and J by 5 bases, with 11 bases between. CDR1 and CDR2 (germline): SQVTM, ANQGSEA. CDR3 size: 12 residues.

This clonotype was seen at least ten times. The rearrangement joins TRBV4-3 to TRBJ2-1; a weak D match, TRBD2 (5 bases). CDR1 and CDR2 from the germline V gene are LGHNA and YSLEER. Deletions cut 4 bases from V and 4 bases from J, with 17 bases between. The CDR3 spans 16 residues. CDR3: CASSLFNVEGYNEQFF. CDR3 nucleotide sequence: TGCGCCAGCAGCCTATTCAATGTAGAGGGATACAATGAGCAGTTCTTC.

This clonotype has a count of ten or more. This chain uses TRBV29-1 with TRBJ1-1, with a tentative D call TRBD1 (6 bases). CDR1 is SQVTM and CDR2 is ANQGSEA in the germline V gene. The CDR3 runs to 14 residues. V lost 6 bases, J lost 7 bases, and 21 bases lay in between. The CDR3 spells CSVGDTTGRGEAFF. The CDR3 nucleotides are TGCAGCGTGGGGGACACCACGGGCCGGGGTGAAGCTTTCTTT.

The sample holds many counts of this clonotype. The chain joins TRBV5-1 to TRBJ2-7; 7 nucleotides agree with TRBD1. V lost 6 bases and J lost 5; bases outside the gene matches: 8. The CDR3 spans 13 residues. Germline V gene lookup returns CDR1 SGHRS and CDR2 YFSETQ. The CDR3 nucleotides are TGCGCCAGCACCCGACAGGGAATGCACGAGCAGTACTTC. It encodes CASTRQGMHEQYF. The full variable domain, in which reference TRBV5-1 and TRBJ2-7 provide the parts outside the CDR3, is KAGVTQTPRYLIKTRGQQVTLSCSPISGHRSVSWYQQTPGQGLQFLFEYFSETQRNKGNFPGRFSGRQFSNSRSEMNVSTLELGDSALYLCASTRQGMHEQYFGPGTRLTVT.

Ten or more counts support this clonotype. This chain joins TRBV30 and TRBJ1-2; D call uncertain. The V and J ends lost 2 bases and 4 bases respectively, with 8 bases between them. The CDR3 runs 12 residues. The germline V gene encodes CDR1 GTSNPN and CDR2 SVGIG (reference sequence). DNA for the CDR3: TGTGCCTGGAGTCCCCAGGTCTATGGCTACACCTTC. Translation: CAWSPQVYGYTF.

This clonotype was counted ten times or more. This rearrangement joins TRBV12-3 or TRBV12-4 to TRBJ1-6; 9 bases map to TRBD1. This CDR3 has 15 amino acids. With V trimmed by 4 bases and J by 10 bases, 8 bases remained unmatched. CDR3 in DNA: TGTGCCAGCAGTTCCCCCGGGACAGGGACGTCACCCCTCCACTTT. This codes for CASSSPGTGTSPLHF.

This clonotype was counted only a few times. The chain carries TRBV7-9 and TRBJ1-2, with no clear D. CDR3 length: 16 amino acids. The V end was cut by 3 bases, the J end by 4 bases, with 18 bases between. Germline CDR1 is SEHNR and CDR2 is FQNEAQ (reference sequence). CDR3 loop: CASSLRNGPTIYGYTF. As DNA, the CDR3 is TGTGCCAGCAGCTTGAGAAACGGCCCTACGATCTATGGCTACACCTTC.

In this sample, this clonotype turned up many times. This sequence joins TRBV18 and TRBJ1-5; TRBD1 matches at 9 bases. The CDR3 length is 18 residues. Germline loops: CDR1 KGHSH, CDR2 LQKENI. The J segment lost 6 bases and the V segment lost 0 bases, leaving 12 bases of the junction unmatched. The DNA of the CDR3 is TGTGCCAGCTCACCACCCCCCCCCGGGACAGGGTCGGCTCAGCCCCAGCATTTT. Its translation is CASSPPPPGTGSAQPQHF. Supplemented by reference TRBV18 and TRBJ1-5, the full variable domain reads NAGVMQNPRHLVRRRGQEARLRCSPMKGHSHVYWYRQLPEEGLKFMVYLQKENIIDESGMPKERFSAEFPKEGPSILRIQQVVRGDSAAYFCASSPPPPGTGSAQPQHFGDGTRLSIL.

The chain carries TRBV20-1 and TRBJ2-3; either TRBD1 or TRBD2 may fit D (6 bases each). The CDR3 extends over 15 amino acids. Trimming removed 5 bases at V and 6 bases at J, with 21 bases between. Germline CDR1 reads DFQATT; CDR2 reads SNEGSKA (reference sequence). In DNA form, the CDR3 reads TGCAGTGCTCCCCTGGGGGCGGGGACTGAGGATACGCAGTATTTT. It codes for CSAPLGAGTEDTQYF.

As concerns this clonotype: A much bigger clone sits one base away, suggesting this may be a read error. The rearrangement uses TRBV7-2 and TRBJ2-3; 9 bases map to TRBD2. Germline V gene sequence: CDR1 SGHTA, CDR2 FQGNSA. J lost 1 base, V lost 7 bases, and 3 bases had no gene match. The CDR3 covers 14 residues. The CDR3 DNA reads as TGTGCCAGCATCCGGACTAGCGGCACAGATACGCAGTATTTT. Its translation: CASIRTSGTDTQYF.

This clonotype was detected a few times. The chain links TRBV6-2 or TRBV6-3 to TRBJ1-5; D gene ambiguous. Germline V gene sequence: CDR1 MNHEY, CDR2 SVGEGT. This CDR3 contains 14 residues. Trimming took 4 bases from V and 1 from J, leaving 8 bases between them. CDR3 in amino acids: CASSSLISNQPQHF. Here the CDR3 DNA reads TGTGCCAGCAGTTCCCTAATCAGCAATCAGCCCCAGCATTTT.

This clonotype was seen at least ten times. The DNA of the CDR3 is TGTGCCAGCAGCCCGTCAGCGGGTTTGGCGCATGAGCAGTTCTTC. Protein: CASSPSAGLAHEQFF. This chain links TRBV5-5 with TRBJ2-1; a weak D match, TRBD2 (6 bases). The CDR3 extends over 15 amino acids. Germline CDR1 SGHKS, CDR2 YYEKEE (reference sequence). Trimming removed 4 bases at V and 8 bases at J, with 19 bases between.

There are many counts of this clonotype. The rearrangement joins TRBV23-1 to TRBJ1-4; D is unclear. TRBV23-1 is noted as an ORF with a role that remains uncertain. With 4 bases removed from V and 8 bases from J, the gap between germline ends came to 17 bases. CDR3 size: 15 residues. Here the CDR3 reads CASSPGDVGGEKLFF. CDR3 nucleotide sequence: TGCGCCAGCAGTCCAGGAGATGTCGGCGGCGAAAAACTGTTTTTT.

This clonotype was seen a handful of times. CDR3 DNA sequence: TGTGCCAGCAGCTTAAAACGCGGGGAGCTGTTTTTT. Translating gives CASSLKRGELFF. The chain carries TRBV7-3 and TRBJ2-2; unclear D gene. Trimming stripped 1 base from V and 7 bases from J, with 4 bases between. CDR1 and CDR2 from the germline V gene are SGHTA and FQGTGA. The CDR3 consists of 12 residues.